The T cell receptor beta chain under discussion was sequenced for a study of shared clonotypes between healthy human individuals. The V and J ends lost 6 bases and 2 bases respectively, with 14 bases between them. Germline V gene lookup returns CDR1 LNHDA and CDR2 SQIVND (reference sequence). This CDR3 is built from 14 residues. This clone was observed a handful of times. What it binds is unknown. Regarding the study as a whole: Between a handful of donors, naive CD4 clonotypes were shared at a level of around 4.9%.

Some clones are missing from TCRdb's copy, which holds only in-frame ones; the method was immunoSEQ multiplex PCR. In the table there are a few hundred thousand clones, roughly 84% of which are singletons. The sequencing input was memory CD8+ T cells sorted from blood. Subset described: CD45RO+ cells pooled with CCR7-negative TemRA cells. The sequence came from a young man in good health. This sequence joins TRBV19 and TRBJ2-7; perhaps TRBD1 as D (6 bases). The CDR3 nucleotides read TGTGCCAGTAGGAGTCGGGACAATACCTACGAGCAGTACTTC. It yields the protein CASRSRDNTYEQYF.